This TCR beta chain stems from a study of blood T cell repertoires in COVID-19. The repertoire was sequenced with immunoSEQ multiplex PCR; TCRdb's copy has only in-frame clones and lacks some. The profile shows about 180,000 clones, about 90% of them singletons. V lost 0 bases and J lost 5; bases outside the gene matches: 4. Germline values: CDR1 SGHKS, CDR2 YYEKEE (reference sequence). The CDR3 is 14 amino acids. This TCR was sampled from a man in his forties with active or convalescent COVID-19. The chain has TRBV5-5 and TRBJ1-2; the match to TRBD1 covers 7 bases. Material for sequencing was peripheral blood. CDR3: CASSLGGQRYGYTF. The CDR3 DNA reads TGTGCCAGCAGCTTGGGGGGACAGAGATATGGCTACACCTTC.